One T cell receptor (beta chain) is described in this entry. Germline assignment: CDR1 SGHRS and CDR2 YFSETQ. This CDR3 region has 14 residues. Germline trimming cut 4 bases from V and 5 bases from J; bases unmatched to any gene: 8. These data are taken from a study of blood T cell repertoires in COVID-19. Study-level information: The origin of the acute and convalescent COVID-19 samples was the United States, Italy and Spain. Sources were T cells, B-cell-depleted T cells, or PBMCs; the material itself was cDNA or gDNA.

Original processing notes: Scientists estimated how many nucleated cells there were by amplifying reference gene primers. Repertoires were generated with immunoSEQ multiplex PCR, while TCRdb's copy carries only in-frame clones and drops some. The DNA gave D and trimming, while V, J and clone size come from that table. The data show approximately 180,000 clones, with 70% to 90% seen just once and 3.3% held by the top ten. The sequencing input was peripheral blood. The rearrangement uses TRBV5-1 and TRBJ2-7; TRBD1 matches 8 bases. The clonotype originates from a man in his 60s with acute or convalescent COVID-19. The CDR3 coding sequence is TGCGCCAGCAGCCCTGGGACAGGACTCGACGAGCAGTACTTC. It specifies CASSPGTGLDEQYF.